One and the same sample provided the 23 T cell receptor beta chains below, sequenced in a study of cytomegalovirus exposure and HLA in healthy donors. Amplification used 60 Vbeta primers and 13 Jbeta primers. TCRdb's table, derived via immunoSEQ multiplex PCR, lists solely in-frame clones and lacks some. The sample includes approximately 150,000 clones, roughly 80% of them seen just once. Source material: PBMCs. These receptors all come from a man younger than 45 in good health and CMV-seropositive.

CDR3: CASSYRENTGELFF. The CDR3 DNA sequence: TGTGCCAGCAGTTACAGAGAGAACACCGGGGAGCTGTTTTTT. The V call is TRBV6-5, the J call TRBJ2-2, with no clear D. V lost 2 bases, J lost 1 base, and 5 bases lay in between. The CDR3 length is 14 residues. CDR1 and CDR2 (germline): MNHEY, SVGAGI.

This chain joins TRBV28 and TRBJ2-7, with unresolved D. The V gene's germline CDR1 is MDHEN and CDR2 SYDVKM. The V and J ends lost 2 bases and 6 bases respectively, with 14 bases between them. This CDR3 is built from 14 residues. In nucleotides, the CDR3 is TGTGCCAGCAGTTTACACACACTACGAGGCGAGCAGTACTTC. Protein: CASSLHTLRGEQYF.

This chain links TRBV5-1 with TRBJ1-1, with unresolved D. Looked up from germline, CDR1 is SGHRS and CDR2 is YFSETQ. V was clipped by 0 bases and J by 1 base, with 7 bases between them. The CDR3 has 14 amino acids. CDR3 nucleotide sequence: TGCGCCAGCAGCTTGGGGCAGGAGAACACTGAAGCTTTCTTT. It is translated as CASSLGQENTEAFF.

This clone was recorded a few times. The chain links TRBV6-5 to TRBJ1-1; 7 nucleotides line up with TRBD1. The CDR3 consists of 15 residues. The germline CDR1 and CDR2 sequences are MNHEY and SVGAGI. The trim removed 7 bases at V and 1 base at J, leaving 9 bases unmatched. CDR3 bases: TGTGCCAGCATACAAAAGACAGGGCGGAACACTGAAGCTTTCTTT. Translation: CASIQKTGRNTEAFF.

The rearrangement joins TRBV11-2 to TRBJ1-2, with TRBD1 matching 7 bases. V lost 5 bases and J lost 1; bases outside the gene matches: 4. Germline V gene sequence: CDR1 SGHAT, CDR2 FQNNGV. The CDR3 contains 14 residues. CDR3 sequence reads: CASSADRSNYGYTF. The CDR3 DNA reads TGTGCCAGCAGCGCGGACAGGAGTAACTATGGCTACACCTTC.

The rearrangement joins TRBV6-1 to TRBJ2-5; a weak D match, TRBD1 (6 bases). Germline CDR1 is MNHNS and CDR2 is SASEGT. The CDR3 runs 13 residues. Trimming shortened V by 8 bases and J by 4 bases, and 14 bases separated the two germline ends. The CDR3 coding sequence is TGTGCCAGCGCGGCAAGAGGGGGAGAGACCCAGTACTTC. Its translation: CASAARGGETQYF.

This clone was recorded once. The V gene is TRBV7-9, the J gene TRBJ1-4; 11 nucleotides line up with TRBD1. The germline gives CDR1 SEHNR, CDR2 FQNEAQ (reference sequence). The ends lost 5 bases at V and 7 bases at J; junction bases unmatched: 6. The CDR3 contains 15 residues. DNA for the CDR3: TGTGCCAGCAGCAACCGGGACAGGGGGTTTGAAAAACTGTTTTTT. This codes for CASSNRDRGFEKLFF. The whole variable domain, filled in from reference TRBV7-9 and TRBJ1-4, reads DTGVSQNPRHKITKRGQNVTFRCDPISEHNRLYWYRQTLGQGPEFLTYFQNEAQLEKSRLLSDRFSAERPKGSFSTLEIQRTEQGDSAMYLCASSNRDRGFEKLFFGSGTQLSVL.

This clone showed up just a few times. The rearrangement uses TRBV2 and TRBJ2-5; no definite D call. The length of the CDR3 is 14 residues. Trimming took off 1 base at V and 5 bases at J, with 11 bases between the two ends. Germline CDR1 SNHLY, CDR2 FYNNEI. CDR3: CASSEGALQETQYF. Here the CDR3 DNA reads TGTGCCAGCAGTGAAGGGGCTCTGCAGGAGACCCAGTACTTC.

V is TRBV6-5 and J is TRBJ2-7; possibly TRBD1 for D (6 bases). V was shortened by 0 bases and J by 0 bases, with 12 bases between the two germline ends. CDR1 is MNHEY, CDR2 SVGAGI, per germline. CDR3 length equals 16 residues. CDR3 protein: CASSYSLIGGSYEQYF. The CDR3, as DNA: TGTGCCAGCAGTTACTCGTTGATAGGGGGCTCCTACGAGCAGTACTTC.

The table lists this clone with a few counts. This rearrangement joins TRBV2 to TRBJ1-6; no clear D gene. Germline lookup yields CDR1 SNHLY and CDR2 FYNNEI. The CDR3 contains 14 residues. Between the trimmed V and J ends, which lost 9 bases and 0 bases, there was a span of 9 bases. Here the CDR3 DNA reads TGTGCCAGTCGAGGGAGCTCCTATAATTCACCCCTCCACTTT. Encoded protein: CASRGSSYNSPLHF.

The chain has TRBV28 and TRBJ1-2; D not resolved. The CDR3 has 13 residues. With 4 bases removed from V and 7 bases from J, the gap between germline ends came to 13 bases. Germline lookup yields CDR1 MDHEN and CDR2 SYDVKM. CDR3 in amino acids: CASSSTAPSGYTF. The CDR3 DNA reads as TGTGCCAGCAGTTCAACAGCCCCAAGTGGCTACACCTTC.

Only a few counts were recorded for this clone. CDR3 sequence: CASSQENRGGSTSSTDTQYF. CDR3 DNA sequence: TGCGCCAGCAGCCAAGAGAATAGGGGGGGTAGCACCTCTAGCACAGATACGCAGTATTTT. The chain is built from TRBV4-1 and TRBJ2-3, with a possible D match to TRBD2 (7 bases). This CDR3 region has 20 residues. The germline V gene has CDR1 MGHRA and CDR2 YSYEKL. Between the trimmed V and J ends, which lost 0 bases and 0 bases, there was a span of 22 bases.

The table lists this clone with a few counts. The rearrangement uses TRBV28 and TRBJ1-4, with D possibly matching TRBD1 (5 bases). CDR1 and CDR2 (germline): MDHEN, SYDVKM. The V end lost 4 bases, the J end lost 2 bases, and 32 bases lay between the germline ends. This CDR3 has 22 residues. The CDR3 DNA sequence: TGTGCCAGCAGTTCCATCAGGGAAGATCTTCCTGTTCCCCTTTCGACTAATGAAAAACTGTTTTTT. Its protein is CASSSIREDLPVPLSTNEKLFF.

V and J are TRBV4-1 and TRBJ1-5; D might be TRBD1 (6 bases). This CDR3 has 16 residues. V lost 3 bases, J lost 0 bases, and 12 bases lay in between. Per the germline V gene, CDR1 is MGHRA and CDR2 is YSYEKL. CDR3 residues: CASSQDRGYSNQPQHF. The CDR3 DNA reads TGCGCCAGCAGCCAGGACAGAGGGTATAGCAATCAGCCCCAGCATTTT.

The CDR3 sequence: CASSKTGGYGYTF. The CDR3 nucleotides are TGTGCCAGCAGTAAGACAGGGGGGTATGGCTACACCTTC. V usage is TRBV6-5 and J usage is TRBJ1-2; 9 bases are a match to TRBD1. Per the germline V gene, CDR1 is MNHEY and CDR2 is SVGAGI. The CDR3 spans 13 residues. V lost 5 bases, J lost 5 bases, and 3 bases stayed unmatched.

This chain connects TRBV2 to TRBJ1-5; D unresolved. The CDR3 extends over 11 amino acids. Germline CDR1 is SNHLY and CDR2 is FYNNEI. Between the trimmed V and J ends, which lost 4 bases and 7 bases, there was a span of 5 bases. CDR3 residues: CASSVSQPQHF. The CDR3 bases are TGTGCCAGCAGTGTAAGCCAGCCCCAGCATTTT.

The rearrangement joins TRBV6-5 to TRBJ2-7; TRBD2 matches 7 bases. Germline V gives CDR1 MNHEY, CDR2 SVGAGI. The V gene end was trimmed by 7 bases and the J gene end by 6 bases; junction bases not matched to a gene: 3. This CDR3 region has 11 residues. The CDR3 loop reads CASTGGGEQYF. Written as DNA, the CDR3 is TGTGCCAGCACAGGCGGGGGCGAGCAGTACTTC.

The chain couples TRBV28 to TRBJ2-3, with D perhaps TRBD2 (6 bases). The CDR3 spans 14 residues. Trimming took 8 bases from V and 6 from J, leaving 18 bases between them. CDR1 and CDR2 from the germline V gene are MDHEN and SYDVKM. CDR3 sequence reads: CASFRELAEDTQYF. The CDR3 nucleotides are TGTGCCAGCTTTCGGGAGTTAGCAGAGGATACGCAGTATTTT. Using reference TRBV28 and TRBJ2-3 for the parts outside the CDR3, the full variable domain is DVKVTQSSRYLVKRTGEKVFLECVQDMDHENMFWYRQDPGLGLRLIYFSYDVKMKEKGDIPEGYSVSREKKERFSLILESASTNQTSMYLCASFRELAEDTQYFGPGTRLTVL.

The chain carries TRBV11-1 and TRBJ2-5; D unresolved. Germline-derived CDR1 and CDR2 are SGHAT and FQDESV (reference sequence). This CDR3 region has 14 residues. V gave up 3 bases and J gave up 2 bases, with 10 bases separating them. The CDR3 DNA follows: TGTGCCAGCAGCTTGAGGCAGATTCAAGAGACCCAGTACTTC. It specifies CASSLRQIQETQYF.

The V gene is TRBV4-1, the J gene TRBJ2-3; 9 bases line up with TRBD2. Germline V gene data show CDR1 as MGHRA and CDR2 as YSYEKL. The CDR3 runs 16 residues. V shed 4 bases, J shed 2 bases, and the junction held 7 bases outside the gene matches. In DNA form, the CDR3 reads TGCGCCAGCAGCCGTGGCGGGGGGGCCTACACAGATACGCAGTATTTT. It is translated as CASSRGGGAYTDTQYF.

CDR3 in amino acids: CASSRQGQETQYF. DNA for the CDR3: TGTGCCAGCAGTAGACAGGGGCAAGAGACCCAGTACTTC. The V call is TRBV6-6, the J call TRBJ2-5, with 8 bases aligning to TRBD1. CDR3 length: 13 residues. CDR1 is MNHNY, CDR2 SVGAGI, per germline (reference sequence). With 5 bases clipped from V and 2 bases from J, the junction kept 1 base outside the gene matches.

This chain uses TRBV10-3 with TRBJ1-1; no clear D. Germline assignment: CDR1 ENHRY and CDR2 SYGVKD. The V end was cut by 4 bases, the J end by 1 base, with 7 bases between. The CDR3 has 13 amino acids. The CDR3: CAISANRNTEAFF. DNA of the CDR3: TGTGCCATCAGTGCCAACAGGAACACTGAAGCTTTCTTT.

The V call is TRBV7-2, the J call TRBJ2-7; no definite D call. V was trimmed by 5 bases and J by 4 bases, leaving 15 bases between them. The CDR3 has 14 residues. Germline CDR1 and CDR2: SGHTA and FQGNSA. CDR3 protein: CASSPRQQLYEQYF. The CDR3 DNA is TGTGCCAGCAGCCCCCGACAACAGCTTTACGAGCAGTACTTC.